This entry lists 18 T cell receptor beta chains sequenced from one sample in a study of blood T cell dynamics during melanoma immunotherapy. Time point here: week 3, after first cycle of checkpoint inhibitor. Libraries were prepared by immunoSEQ multiplex PCR; TCRdb keeps only in-frame clonotypes and omits some of them. The data show about 8,200 clones, around nine tenths seen once. Sequencing was performed on blood, taken from a patient treated with checkpoint blockade. These receptors were taken from a human donor with melanoma.

V gene TRBV5-1 combines with J gene TRBJ2-7; D call uncertain. The CDR3 sequence is 16 residues long. The V gene's germline CDR1 is SGHRS and CDR2 YFSETQ. Trimming cost V 1 base and J 0 bases, with 14 bases left between them. The CDR3 is CASSLSAGFSSYEQYF. Written as DNA, the CDR3 is TGCGCCAGCAGCTTGTCTGCAGGATTTAGCTCCTACGAGCAGTACTTC.

This chain joins TRBV4-1 and TRBJ1-5; D remains ambiguous. CDR1 is MGHRA and CDR2 is YSYEKL in the germline V gene. With 1 base removed from V and 4 bases from J, the gap between germline ends came to 11 bases. This CDR3 is built from 15 residues. Here the CDR3 DNA reads TGCGCCAGCAGCCAAGCAGAGGCCAGTAATCAGCCCCAGCATTTT. Amino acid sequence: CASSQAEASNQPQHF.

This chain connects TRBV25-1 to TRBJ2-7, with TRBD1 matching 7 bases. V lost 8 bases and J lost 4; bases outside the gene matches: 11. CDR3 length: 14 residues. Germline assignment: CDR1 MGHDK and CDR2 SYGVNS. DNA of the CDR3: TGTGCCAGCCACTCGGGACAGCCTTTTTACGAGCAGTACTTC. It specifies CASHSGQPFYEQYF.

The chain combines TRBV9 with TRBJ1-4; D is possibly TRBD1 (6 bases). Germline V gives CDR1 SGDLS, CDR2 YYNGEE. Trimming shortened V by 3 bases and J by 8 bases, and 14 bases separated the two germline ends. CDR3 length: 14 amino acids. The CDR3 DNA sequence: TGTGCCAGCAGCGGACAGGTTGGGGGGGAAAAACTGTTTTTT. Amino acids: CASSGQVGGEKLFF.

This chain joins TRBV5-5 and TRBJ2-5; 7 nucleotides agree with TRBD1. CDR1 and CDR2 (germline): SGHKS, YYEKEE (reference sequence). V dropped 4 bases and J dropped 1; count of bases not matched to a gene: 7. The CDR3 consists of 15 residues. The CDR3 nucleotides are TGTGCCAGCAGCCTGACAGGGTGGACCCAAGAGACCCAGTACTTC. This encodes CASSLTGWTQETQYF.

The CDR3 nucleotides read TGTGCCAGCAGCCAAGGGGGCTACGAGCAGTACTTC. The encoded protein is CASSQGGYEQYF. The chain links TRBV4-2 to TRBJ2-7; D uncertain. Trimming took off 1 base at V and 3 bases at J, with 4 bases between the two ends. CDR1 is LGHNA and CDR2 is YNFKEQ in the germline V gene. CDR3 length: 12 residues.

The V gene is TRBV7-2, the J gene TRBJ1-1, with D possibly matching TRBD1 (6 bases). Trimming shortened V by 4 bases and J by 2 bases, and 17 bases separated the two germline ends. This CDR3 spans 16 amino acids. Germline V lookup: CDR1 SGHTA, CDR2 FQGNSA. The CDR3 DNA sequence: TGTGCCAGCAGCTCCCCCGCAGGGGCGGGAAACACTGAAGCTTTCTTT. It translates to CASSSPAGAGNTEAFF. Filled out from reference TRBV7-2 and TRBJ1-1, the complete variable domain reads GAGVSQSPSNKVTEKGKDVELRCDPISGHTALYWYRQSLGQGLEFLIYFQGNSAPDKSGLPSDRFSAERTGGSVSTLTIQRTQQEDSAVYLCASSSPAGAGNTEAFFGQGTRLTVV.

This chain links TRBV4-1 with TRBJ2-1; 10 bases line up with TRBD1. The V segment lost 4 bases and the J segment 0 bases; nucleotides outside the gene matches: 9. In germline, CDR1 is MGHRA, CDR2 YSYEKL. The CDR3 is made up of 18 amino acids. The CDR3 bases are TGCGCCAGCAGCCCAATGGGACAGGGGTCAGCCTCCTACAATGAGCAGTTCTTC. Amino acids: CASSPMGQGSASYNEQFF.

The genes are TRBV19 and TRBJ1-1; D is possibly TRBD1 (6 bases). Germline CDR1 and CDR2: LNHDA and SQIVND (reference sequence). Trimming left V 3 bases short and J 0 bases short, with 14 bases between. CDR3 length: 16 amino acids. The CDR3 DNA is TGTGCCAGTAGTATGATAGGGGGAAGCATGAACACTGAAGCTTTCTTT. Protein sequence: CASSMIGGSMNTEAFF.

The V and J genes are TRBV10-1 and TRBJ2-3, with D unresolved. Germline assignment: CDR1 WNHNN and CDR2 SYGVQD (reference sequence). This CDR3 is 13 amino acids long. V was trimmed by 4 bases and J by 0 bases, leaving 5 bases between them. CDR3 loop: CASSVRSTDTQYF. The CDR3 DNA sequence: TGCGCCAGCAGTGTGAGGAGCACAGATACGCAGTATTTT.

The chain uses TRBV6-6 and TRBJ1-6, with 7 bases aligning to TRBD1. Germline V lookup: CDR1 MNHNY, CDR2 SVGAGI (reference sequence). Unmatched junction bases numbered 3, after V lost 2 bases and J lost 5 bases. The CDR3 has 15 amino acids. This CDR3 reads CASSYEGQNNSPLHF. The CDR3 bases are TGTGCCAGCAGTTACGAGGGACAGAATAATTCACCCCTCCACTTT.

The chain has TRBV12-5 and TRBJ2-1; 12 bases agree with TRBD2. Trimming at V came to 1 base and at J to 16 bases, leaving 8 bases not matched to a gene. CDR3 size: 14 residues. Germline V lookup: CDR1 LGHNT, CDR2 FRNRAP. The CDR3 here is CASGLGLETSGSFF. CDR3 sequence (DNA): TGTGCTAGTGGTTTGGGATTGGAGACTAGCGGGAGCTTCTTC.

The rearrangement links TRBV7-9 to TRBJ2-5; TRBD2 might be the D (5 bases). The V and J ends lost 1 base and 3 bases respectively, with 18 bases between them. This CDR3 is built from 17 residues. Germline loops: CDR1 SEHNR, CDR2 FQNEAQ (reference sequence). This CDR3 is CASSLGGKGLSKETQYF. DNA of the CDR3: TGTGCCAGCAGCTTAGGAGGGAAAGGGCTATCGAAAGAGACCCAGTACTTC.

V and J are TRBV15 and TRBJ1-5; no reliable D call. V was clipped by 0 bases and J by 1 base, with 4 bases between them. The germline gives CDR1 LNHNV, CDR2 YYDKDF (reference sequence). The length of the CDR3 is 14 residues. This chain's CDR3 is CATSRDNSNQPQHF. DNA of the CDR3: TGTGCCACCAGCAGAGATAACAGCAATCAGCCCCAGCATTTT. The variable domain in full, with the rest retrieved from reference TRBV15 and TRBJ1-5, is DAMVIQNPRYQVTQFGKPVTLSCSQTLNHNVMYWYQQKSSQAPKLLFHYYDKDFNNEADTPDNFQSRRPNTSFCFLDIRSPGLGDTAMYLCATSRDNSNQPQHFGDGTRLSIL.

This chain connects TRBV29-1 to TRBJ2-5; a possible D gene is TRBD1 (6 bases). With the DNA end fitting TRBJ2-7 better, the J assignment may be wrong. CDR1 SQVTM and CDR2 ANQGSEA come from the germline V gene. This CDR3 has 14 amino acids. CDR3: CSVGAGPVGDEQYF. CDR3 in DNA: TGCAGCGTGGGGGCCGGGCCGGTGGGCGACGAGCAGTACTTC.

A remark on this clone: An end of the junction differs from the germline gene, which may be a read error. The chain joins TRBV25-1 to TRBJ2-7; D possibly corresponds to TRBD2 (6 bases). This CDR3 region has 13 residues. The V gene's germline CDR1 is MGHDK and CDR2 SYGVNS. CDR3 sequence (DNA): TGTGTCAGCAGTGAGCCAGGGAGGTACGAGCAGTACTTC. This sequence encodes CVSSEPGRYEQYF.

Only one count was recorded for this clone. V gene TRBV28 combines with J gene TRBJ2-7; 10 bases are a match to TRBD1. V lost 6 bases and J lost 7; bases outside the gene matches: 12. This CDR3 contains 15 residues. Germline values: CDR1 MDHEN, CDR2 SYDVKM. The CDR3 sequence: CASSQIKGQGQEQYF. DNA of the CDR3: TGTGCCAGCAGCCAAATTAAGGGACAGGGGCAAGAGCAGTACTTC. Full variable domain (outside the CDR3, taken from reference TRBV28 and TRBJ2-7): DVKVTQSSRYLVKRTGEKVFLECVQDMDHENMFWYRQDPGLGLRLIYFSYDVKMKEKGDIPEGYSVSREKKERFSLILESASTNQTSMYLCASSQIKGQGQEQYFGPGTRLTVT.

The chain joins TRBV5-1 to TRBJ1-1; D call uncertain. The CDR3 loop spans 13 amino acids. CDR1 is SGHRS, CDR2 YFSETQ, per germline. The ends were cut back, 4 bases at V and 5 bases at J, with 12 bases in the middle. The CDR3 DNA reads as TGCGCCAGCAGCCGAGAGATGGGGACTGAAGCTTTCTTT. Translation gives CASSREMGTEAFF.